The subject of this entry is one T cell receptor (beta chain). This sample is part of a study of blood T cell repertoires in COVID-19. Study-wide context: Samples came from the United States, Italy and Spain, spanning acute and convalescent COVID-19. Sources were T cells, B-cell-depleted T cells, or PBMCs; the material itself was cDNA or gDNA.

In the original workflow: Cell counts per sample came from amplifying reference gene primers. The assay was immunoSEQ multiplex PCR, and TCRdb's table has in-frame clones only and misses some. V and J calls and clone size follow that table, whereas D and trimming were derived from the DNA. The repertoire has approximately 110,000 clones, more than 75% of them found once; the top ten carry 2.1%. Trimming left V 7 bases short and J 7 bases short, with 14 bases between. The germline CDR1 and CDR2 sequences are SGHRS and YFSETQ. The CDR3 loop spans 13 amino acids. Input material: peripheral blood. The rearrangement uses TRBV5-1 and TRBJ2-2, with D hard to call. The source of this sequence is a human donor in a cohort sampled during active COVID-19. CDR3 sequence reads: CASARWLNGELFF. The CDR3 bases are TGCGCCAGCGCTAGATGGTTAAACGGGGAGCTGTTTTTT. Full variable domain (remainder filled in from reference TRBV5-1 and TRBJ2-2): KAGVTQTPRYLIKTRGQQVTLSCSPISGHRSVSWYQQTPGQGLQFLFEYFSETQRNKGNFPGRFSGRQFSNSRSEMNVSTLELGDSALYLCASARWLNGELFFGEGSRLTVL.